What follows are 29 T cell receptor beta chains derived from one specimen sequenced in a study of blood T cell repertoires in COVID-19 (dated by TCRdb to the early 2020s). The library relied on the immunoSEQ multiplex PCR assay. Not all clones reach the TCRdb copy of this immuneACCESS table, which keeps in-frame sequences only. Checked studies attribute under half of the gap to unresolved V genes and leave the rest unexplained. The sample table shows some 160,000 clones, and 80% to 85% are seen once. The top ten clones comprise approximately 8% of the sample. The sequencing input was PBMCs or T cells enriched from blood (not recorded which). The receptors shown here come from a woman aged 50 to 65 who had recovered from COVID-19.

This clone was counted between two and nine times. This chain links TRBV7-2 with TRBJ2-7; TRBD1 matches at 7 bases. The CDR3 has 13 residues. CDR1 is SGHTA, CDR2 FQGNSA, per germline. Unmatched junction bases numbered 9, after V lost 8 bases and J lost 5 bases. CDR3 sequence: CASRQGEMNEQYF. The CDR3 DNA follows: TGTGCCAGCCGTCAGGGGGAAATGAACGAGCAGTACTTC.

This rearrangement joins TRBV11-2 to TRBJ2-1; perhaps TRBD2 as D (6 bases). Germline values: CDR1 SGHAT, CDR2 FQNNGV. The CDR3 runs 16 residues. The V end was cut by 1 base, the J end by 0 bases, with 10 bases between. CDR3 coding DNA: TGTGCCAGCAGCTTAGCGTCCGGGGGCTCCTACAATGAGCAGTTCTTC. Residues: CASSLASGGSYNEQFF.

This clone appeared a few times. The chain uses TRBV7-2 and TRBJ1-5; no clear D. Germline V gene data show CDR1 as SGHTA and CDR2 as FQGNSA. This CDR3 has 15 amino acids. V lost 5 bases and J 0 bases, leaving 11 bases between the germline ends. Here the CDR3 reads CASSLRGSSNQPQHF. CDR3 DNA: TGTGCCAGCAGCCTGCGAGGCAGTAGCAATCAGCCCCAGCATTTT. Drawing the rest from reference TRBV7-2 and TRBJ1-5, the complete variable domain is GAGVSQSPSNKVTEKGKDVELRCDPISGHTALYWYRQSLGQGLEFLIYFQGNSAPDKSGLPSDRFSAERTGGSVSTLTIQRTQQEDSAVYLCASSLRGSSNQPQHFGDGTRLSIL.

For the CDR3, the DNA is TGTGCCAGCAGCTCCCCGGCAGGGGCTAATTCACCCCTCCACTTT. Amino acid sequence: CASSSPAGANSPLHF. The chain has TRBV11-2 and TRBJ1-6, with a tentative D call TRBD1 (6 bases). V was shortened by 4 bases and J by 6 bases, with 13 bases between the two germline ends. Germline V gene data show CDR1 as SGHAT and CDR2 as FQNNGV. The length of the CDR3 is 15 residues.

V and J are TRBV5-1 and TRBJ1-4; a weak D match, TRBD1 (5 bases). Trimming shortened V by 2 bases and J by 5 bases, and 10 bases separated the two germline ends. CDR1 is SGHRS, CDR2 YFSETQ, per germline. The CDR3 spans 14 residues. The CDR3 DNA sequence: TGCGCCAGCAGCTTCCAGGCAGGGAATGAAAAACTGTTTTTT. The encoded protein is CASSFQAGNEKLFF.

The gene calls are TRBV28 and TRBJ1-5, with 8 bases that match TRBD1. From germline, CDR1 is MDHEN and CDR2 SYDVKM. The CDR3 runs 16 residues. The ends lost 3 bases at V and 6 bases at J; junction bases unmatched: 10. For the CDR3, the DNA is TGTGCCAGCAGTTTTATTACCGGACAGGGTCTTCAGCCCCAGCATTTT. Translation: CASSFITGQGLQPQHF.

This clone was seen a few times. The V gene is TRBV10-2, the J gene TRBJ1-2; 8 positions match TRBD1. CDR3 length: 16 amino acids. The J segment lost 3 bases and the V segment lost 8 bases, leaving 14 bases of the junction unmatched. The germline CDR1 and CDR2 sequences are WSHSY and SAAADI. The DNA of the CDR3 is TGCGCCAGCGATCCCAATCCTAACAGGGGGGACTATGGCTACACCTTC. Translated, it gives CASDPNPNRGDYGYTF.

This clone turned up a few times. The rearrangement joins TRBV18 to TRBJ2-7; D uncertain. Trimming cost V 6 bases and J 0 bases, with 12 bases left between them. The CDR3 runs 14 residues. Per the germline V gene, CDR1 is KGHSH and CDR2 is LQKENI. The CDR3 coding sequence is TGTGCCAGCTCCGTATCTCCCTTCTCCTACGAGCAGTACTTC. Translation: CASSVSPFSYEQYF.

The J gene is TRBJ1-2, the V gene TRBV5-8; a weak D match, TRBD1 (6 bases). The V end lost 2 bases, the J end lost 2 bases, and 13 bases lay between the germline ends. Looked up from germline, CDR1 is SGHTS and CDR2 is YDEGEE. The CDR3 is 15 residues long. CDR3 bases: TGTGCCAGCAGCTTTGGGACAAATTACAACTATGGCTACACCTTC. Encoded protein: CASSFGTNYNYGYTF.

The rearrangement uses TRBV3-1 (or the pseudogene TRBV3-2) and TRBJ2-3, with 10 bases lining up with TRBD2. Germline assignment: CDR1 LGHDT and CDR2 YNNKEL (reference sequence). The CDR3 sequence is 18 residues long. V was clipped by 4 bases and J by 0 bases; unmatched bases: 10. The CDR3 coding sequence is TGTGCCAGCAGCCGCACTAACCTAGCGGGGGACAGCACAGATACGCAGTATTTT. This sequence encodes CASSRTNLAGDSTDTQYF.

This chain uses TRBV21-1 with TRBJ2-5; the table's D call, TRBD2, has no DNA check behind it. TRBV21-1 is a known pseudogene. There are 16 residues in the CDR3. CDR3 sequence reads: CASSMTLGGPGETQYF. In DNA form, the CDR3 reads TGTGCCAGCAGCATGACTCTGGGAGGGCCGGGGGAGACCCAGTACTTC.

This clone was seen a handful of times. The chain recombines TRBV20-1 with TRBJ2-7, with 8 bases that match TRBD1. J gave up 3 bases and V 6 bases, and 1 base lay outside the gene matches. CDR3 length: 11 residues. The germline V gene encodes CDR1 DFQATT and CDR2 SNEGSKA (reference sequence). DNA for the CDR3: TGCAGTGCGGACAGGGTCTACGAGCAGTACTTC. Its protein is CSADRVYEQYF.

This sequence joins TRBV18 and TRBJ1-6, with 7 bases identical to TRBD1. The CDR3 has 13 residues. V gave up 4 bases and J gave up 11 bases; unmatched junction bases: 5. Germline V CDR1 and CDR2: KGHSH, LQKENI. The CDR3 nucleotides are TGTGCCAGCTCACGGGACAGTTCGACACCCCTCCACTTT. It translates to CASSRDSSTPLHF.

Here the CDR3 DNA reads TGTGCCAGCAGCGTCCGGGGTGACACTGAAGCTTTCTTT. This codes for CASSVRGDTEAFF. The rearrangement links TRBV7-2 to TRBJ1-1; D is unclear. Trimming shortened V by 5 bases and J by 3 bases, and 10 bases separated the two germline ends. CDR1 and CDR2 from the germline V gene are SGHTA and FQGNSA. The CDR3 length is 13 residues.

The V and J genes are TRBV6-5 and TRBJ1-3; maybe TRBD1 (5 bases). Germline CDR1 reads MNHEY; CDR2 reads SVGAGI. Deletions cut 0 bases from V and 6 bases from J, with 12 bases between. This CDR3 has 15 residues. CDR3 region: CASSYSRQGTNTIYF. CDR3 coding DNA: TGTGCCAGCAGTTACTCGCGGCAGGGTACAAACACCATATATTTT.

The chain links TRBV14 to TRBJ1-1; TRBD1 is a possible D gene (5 bases). Germline V lookup: CDR1 SGHDN, CDR2 FVKESK. The CDR3 loop spans 16 amino acids. Trimming pared 5 bases from V and 1 base from J, leaving 17 bases between. CDR3 in amino acids: CASSNQGSLKNTEAFF. CDR3 sequence (DNA): TGTGCCAGCAGCAACCAGGGCAGCTTAAAGAACACTGAAGCTTTCTTT.

The V and J genes are TRBV11-3 and TRBJ2-4, with D possibly being TRBD2 (5 bases). Germline CDR1 and CDR2: SGHNT and YENEEA. There are 14 residues in the CDR3. V was shortened by 4 bases and J by 7 bases, with 14 bases between the two germline ends. The DNA of the CDR3 is TGTGCCAGCAGCTCCCCCGGACTCCCGAACATTCAGTACTTC. Its protein product is CASSSPGLPNIQYF.

This clone has a handful of counts. This sequence joins TRBV6-5 and TRBJ1-5; the D gene is possibly TRBD1 (6 bases). V lost 4 bases, J lost 2 bases, and 15 bases lay in between. Germline V gives CDR1 MNHEY, CDR2 SVGAGI. The CDR3 contains 16 residues. The CDR3 nucleotides are TGTGCCAGCAGTTCAAGAGAGGGGGATGGCAATCAGCCCCAGCATTTT. This encodes CASSSREGDGNQPQHF.

The rearrangement uses TRBV5-5 and TRBJ2-5, with TRBD1 matching over 7 bases. The length of the CDR3 is 15 residues. V lost 1 base to trimming and J lost 7 bases; unmatched junction nucleotides: 10. Germline V gives CDR1 SGHKS, CDR2 YYEKEE (reference sequence). CDR3 nucleotide sequence: TGTGCCAGCAGCTTGTACGACAGGGCCATGGGGACCCAGTACTTC. Its translation: CASSLYDRAMGTQYF.

The chain combines TRBV7-2 with TRBJ1-1; D unresolved. Germline V gives CDR1 SGHTA, CDR2 FQGNSA. The length of the CDR3 is 13 residues. Trimming took 2 bases from V and 8 from J, leaving 12 bases between them. The CDR3 DNA sequence: TGTGCCAGCAGCTTAAGCCTCCTTCGGGAAGCTTTCTTT. It codes for CASSLSLLREAFF. The full variable domain, rest sourced from reference TRBV7-2 and TRBJ1-1, is GAGVSQSPSNKVTEKGKDVELRCDPISGHTALYWYRQSLGQGLEFLIYFQGNSAPDKSGLPSDRFSAERTGGSVSTLTIQRTQQEDSAVYLCASSLSLLREAFFGQGTRLTVV.

The V call is TRBV3-1 (or the pseudogene TRBV3-2), the J call TRBJ1-4; D gene ambiguous. CDR1 and CDR2 from the germline V gene are LGHDT and YNNKEL (reference sequence). V dropped 1 base and J dropped 8 bases, with 11 bases sitting between them. The CDR3 consists of 14 residues. CDR3 residues: CASSQGEIGEKLFF. CDR3 DNA: TGTGCCAGCAGCCAAGGAGAGATCGGGGAAAAACTGTTTTTT.

V and J are TRBV11-3 and TRBJ1-4; D gene ambiguous. The V end lost 4 bases, the J end lost 2 bases, and 11 bases lay between the germline ends. The CDR3 sequence is 15 residues long. CDR1 and CDR2 from the germline V gene are SGHNT and YENEEA. The CDR3 loop is CASSSRGPTNEKLFF. CDR3 DNA sequence: TGTGCCAGCAGCTCTAGAGGGCCGACTAATGAAAAACTGTTTTTT. Full variable domain (remainder filled in from reference TRBV11-3 and TRBJ1-4): EAGVVQSPRYKIIEKKQPVAFWCNPISGHNTLYWYLQNLGQGPELLIRYENEEAVDDSQLPKDRFSAERLKGVDSTLKIQPAELGDSAVYLCASSSRGPTNEKLFFGSGTQLSVL.

This chain joins TRBV11-3 and TRBJ1-4; the match to TRBD1 covers 8 bases. This CDR3 comprises 17 residues. Germline CDR1 reads SGHNT; CDR2 reads YENEEA. V gave up 0 bases and J gave up 0 bases; unmatched junction bases: 3. The CDR3 here is CASSLDVTGATNEKLFF. The DNA of the CDR3 is TGTGCCAGCAGCTTAGATGTGACAGGGGCAACTAATGAAAAACTGTTTTTT.

The CDR3 loop is CASRRGLGNQPQHF. The DNA for the CDR3 is TGTGCAAGTCGACGGGGGTTAGGAAATCAGCCCCAGCATTTT. The chain recombines TRBV12-2 with TRBJ1-5. TRBV12-2 is noted as a pseudogene. The CDR3 covers 14 residues.

This chain links TRBV7-2 with TRBJ2-1; 7 positions match TRBD2. The CDR3 is 16 residues long. In germline, CDR1 is SGHTA, CDR2 FQGNSA. Trimming at V came to 3 bases and at J to 0 bases, leaving 5 bases not matched to a gene. The CDR3 loop is CASSFGGTISYNEQFF. The CDR3 region has the DNA TGTGCCAGCAGCTTTGGCGGGACTATCTCCTACAATGAGCAGTTCTTC.

CDR3 region: CASSLYSNQPQHF. The CDR3 bases are TGTGCCAGCAGCTTATATAGCAATCAGCCCCAGCATTTT. The chain couples TRBV11-3 to TRBJ1-5; D is ambiguous. V gave up 2 bases and J gave up 0 bases, with 2 bases separating them. Looked up from germline, CDR1 is SGHNT and CDR2 is YENEEA. The length of the CDR3 is 13 residues. The full variable domain, its missing parts supplied by reference TRBV11-3 and TRBJ1-5, is EAGVVQSPRYKIIEKKQPVAFWCNPISGHNTLYWYLQNLGQGPELLIRYENEEAVDDSQLPKDRFSAERLKGVDSTLKIQPAELGDSAVYLCASSLYSNQPQHFGDGTRLSIL.

The chain has TRBV7-9 and TRBJ1-1; D uncertain. CDR1 is SEHNR and CDR2 is FQNEAQ in the germline V gene (reference sequence). With 1 base removed from V and 4 bases from J, the gap between germline ends came to 13 bases. The CDR3 has 15 residues. The chain's CDR3 is CASSLVRSVGTEAFF. The CDR3 DNA sequence: TGTGCCAGCAGCTTAGTGAGGTCTGTGGGCACTGAAGCTTTCTTT.

The chain couples TRBV7-2 to TRBJ1-1, with D uncertain. Germline-derived CDR1 and CDR2 are SGHTA and FQGNSA. The CDR3 has 13 residues. Trimming took off 0 bases at V and 8 bases at J, with 10 bases between the two ends. The CDR3 DNA follows: TGTGCCAGCAGCTTAGCAGGGAGGGCGGAAGCTTTCTTT. It translates to CASSLAGRAEAFF.

The chain carries TRBV11-2 and TRBJ2-2; 11 nucleotides match TRBD2. This CDR3 is built from 16 residues. Unmatched junction bases numbered 7, after V lost 10 bases and J lost 0 bases. From germline, CDR1 is SGHAT and CDR2 FQNNGV. CDR3 DNA sequence: TGTGCCACCCAGTTACTAGCGGGGGCGAACACCGGGGAGCTGTTTTTT. It encodes CATQLLAGANTGELFF.